These 21 T cell receptor beta chains originate from one sample sequenced in a study of T cells in Graves' hyperthyroidism and ophthalmopathy. Using RNA transcripts as the source, TCR beta CDR3 regions were amplified. Primed by the HTBI set, a first-round RT-PCR was run on the TCR CDR3. Each CDR3 protein is one row after TCRdb ran MiXCR on the multiplex PCR reads. The sample lists hundreds of thousands of distinct CDR3 sequences, 38% seen once, with roughly 8.3% in the top ten. Sample: blood. The receptors were sampled from a young man with Graves' hyperthyroidism.

In its sample, this clonotype was seen many times. This rearrangement joins TRBV20-1 to TRBJ2-5; D remains unclear. The CDR3 is made up of 11 amino acids. Trimming shortened V by 2 bases and J by 5 bases, and 6 bases separated the two germline ends. CDR1 DFQATT and CDR2 SNEGSKA come from the germline V gene (reference sequence). The CDR3 region has the DNA TGCAGTGCTAGACTAACGGAGACCCAGTACTTC. Protein sequence: CSARLTETQYF.

The rearrangement links TRBV7-9 to TRBJ1-1; D is perhaps TRBD1 (5 bases). Trimming left V 2 bases short and J 1 base short, with 17 bases between. This CDR3 region has 17 residues. CDR1 and CDR2 from the germline V gene are SEHNR and FQNEAQ (reference sequence). The CDR3 DNA is TGTGCCAGCAGCTTATCTTGGGGGAACTCCCGGAACACTGAAGCTTTCTTT. Translation: CASSLSWGNSRNTEAFF.

This sequence joins TRBV28 and TRBJ2-7, with 9 bases matching TRBD1. Trimming took 5 bases from V and 6 from J; bases not matched to a gene: 5. This CDR3 region has 13 residues. Germline V gene data show CDR1 as MDHEN and CDR2 as SYDVKM. The CDR3 DNA is TGTGCCAGCAGTACAGGGGGCAGCGGCGAGCAGTACTTC. This gives the protein CASSTGGSGEQYF.

V is TRBV4-1 and J is TRBJ2-7; the D is unclear. CDR1 is MGHRA and CDR2 is YSYEKL in the germline V gene. CDR3 length: 13 residues. V was trimmed by 3 bases and J by 3 bases, leaving 9 bases between them. DNA of the CDR3: TGCGCCAGCAGCCAGGGATTCTTCTACGAGCAGTACTTC. It translates to CASSQGFFYEQYF.

This chain joins TRBV7-9 and TRBJ2-7, with unresolved D. Germline lookup yields CDR1 SEHNR and CDR2 FQNEAQ (reference sequence). CDR3 length equals 14 residues. The germline V and J ends were trimmed by 0 bases and 6 bases, with 12 bases remaining between them. The CDR3 region is CASSLASQVGEQYF. The CDR3 DNA sequence: TGTGCCAGCAGCTTAGCCTCCCAGGTGGGCGAGCAGTACTTC.

As regards this clonotype: A much bigger clone sits one base away, suggesting this may be a read error. The chain links TRBV7-8 to TRBJ2-2, with 8 positions matching TRBD2. This CDR3 region has 15 residues. Unmatched junction bases numbered 4, after V lost 5 bases and J lost 2 bases. Germline CDR1 reads SGHVS; CDR2 reads FQNEAQ. CDR3 loop: CASSPREGNTGELFF. CDR3 in DNA: TGTGCCAGCAGCCCCCGGGAGGGTAACACCGGGGAGCTGTTTTTT.

The chain is built from TRBV7-2 and TRBJ2-5; 12 bases line up with TRBD2. This CDR3 contains 14 residues. Germline-derived CDR1 and CDR2 are SGHTA and FQGNSA. J gave up 7 bases and V 4 bases, and 4 bases lay outside the gene matches. CDR3 residues: CASSSTSGSRTQYF. DNA of the CDR3: TGTGCCAGCAGCTCGACTAGCGGGAGTCGGACCCAGTACTTC.

A remark on this clonotype: The junction does not match germline at one end; this may be a read error. The V and J genes are TRBV7-9 and TRBJ1-4; D call uncertain. Germline CDR1 is SEHNR and CDR2 is FQNEAQ (reference sequence). The CDR3 length is 12 residues. The CDR3 DNA reads TGTGCTAGCAGCGCCCCCGAGGGTCAACTGTTTTTT. Translated, it gives CASSAPEGQLFF.

On this clonotype itself: One junction end disagrees with the germline gene, perhaps due to a read error. This chain links TRBV7-8 with TRBJ1-1, with D possibly TRBD1 on 5 matching bases. From germline, CDR1 is SGHVS and CDR2 FQNEAQ. This CDR3 has 11 residues. The CDR3 DNA is TGTGCCAGCACCTTCGGGGTCGGGGGGGGGTTT. Protein sequence: CASTFGVGGGF.

V is TRBV12-3 or TRBV12-4 and J is TRBJ2-2; D uncertain. The CDR3 is made up of 13 amino acids. Between the trimmed V and J ends, which lost 6 bases and 5 bases, there was a span of 10 bases. The CDR3 nucleotides read TGTGCCAGCAGCTCGCCCCCGACCGGGGAGCTGTTTTTT. Protein: CASSSPPTGELFF.

This clonotype was seen many times. This chain links TRBV2 with TRBJ1-6; D possibly corresponds to TRBD1 (5 bases). The CDR3 is 15 residues long. Looked up from germline, CDR1 is SNHLY and CDR2 is FYNNEI. V was shortened by 0 bases and J by 9 bases, with 12 bases between the two germline ends. The CDR3 DNA reads TGTGCCAGCAGTGAAGCCGAGGGGCGAGGTTCACCCCTCCACTTT. Its translation: CASSEAEGRGSPLHF.

The table lists this clonotype with many counts. The J gene is TRBJ1-1, the V gene TRBV20-1, with TRBD1 identical over 8 bases. The CDR3 covers 15 residues. Germline V gene data show CDR1 as DFQATT and CDR2 as SNEGSKA (reference sequence). The V and J ends lost 0 bases and 4 bases, in that order; junction bases with no gene match: 7. The CDR3 nucleotides read TGCAGTGCTAGAGATCTCAGGGGGCAGAGCACTGAAGCTTTCTTT. It is translated as CSARDLRGQSTEAFF.

The J gene is TRBJ1-1, the V gene TRBV7-9, with TRBD1 matching over 7 bases. V lost 7 bases, J lost 5 bases, and 7 bases stayed unmatched. The CDR3 totals 13 residues. Germline loops: CDR1 SEHNR, CDR2 FQNEAQ (reference sequence). The DNA for the CDR3 is TGTGCCAGCAACTTTCAGGGGGGAACTGAAGCTTTCTTT. Translation: CASNFQGGTEAFF.

The genes are TRBV10-2 and TRBJ1-2; D unclear. The V gene's germline CDR1 is WSHSY and CDR2 SAAADI. Trimming shortened V by 3 bases and J by 4 bases, and 12 bases separated the two germline ends. This CDR3 contains 14 residues. As DNA, the CDR3 is TGCGCCAGCAGTGATGAAGGAATCCGCTATGGCTACACCTTC. Translating it yields CASSDEGIRYGYTF.

The CDR3 nucleotides are TGTGCTCTCCGTTCAGGGGGCTGGAACTATGGCTACACCTTC. Protein product: CALRSGGWNYGYTF. This chain links TRBV25-1 with TRBJ1-2; 8 positions match TRBD1. Germline values: CDR1 MGHDK, CDR2 SYGVNS. The CDR3 length is 14 residues.

The V call is TRBV7-9, the J call TRBJ2-7, with 10 nucleotides matching TRBD1. Germline V CDR1 and CDR2: SEHNR, FQNEAQ (reference sequence). There are 14 residues in the CDR3. The V and J ends lost 3 bases and 3 bases, in that order; junction bases with no gene match: 2. The CDR3 sequence: CASSLDRGDYEQYF. The CDR3 DNA reads TGTGCCAGCAGCTTGGACAGGGGGGACTACGAGCAGTACTTC.

This clonotype turned up a few times. The CDR3 nucleotides are TGTGCCAGCAGCCCCAGAATATCCTACGAGCAGTACTTC. It codes for CASSPRISYEQYF. V gene TRBV7-9 combines with J gene TRBJ2-7, with D uncertain. Germline CDR1 reads SEHNR; CDR2 reads FQNEAQ (reference sequence). There are 13 residues in the CDR3. Trimming left V 5 bases short and J 1 base short, with 9 bases between.

The rearrangement joins TRBV29-1 to TRBJ1-1, with D possibly TRBD1 on 5 matching bases. V lost 8 bases and J lost 6, with 16 bases in between. CDR1 is SQVTM and CDR2 is ANQGSEA in the germline V gene. This CDR3 has 12 residues. CDR3 amino acids: CSSGGFTPEAFF. In DNA, the CDR3 is TGCAGCTCCGGGGGGTTTACCCCTGAAGCTTTCTTT.

This clonotype has just a few counts. The chain joins TRBV14 to TRBJ1-4; D ambiguous. This CDR3 comprises 15 residues. Germline loops: CDR1 SGHDN, CDR2 FVKESK. V lost 4 bases to trimming and J lost 0 bases, with 9 bases between them. CDR3 nucleotides: TGTGCCAGCAGCCCAAGACCATCAACTAATGAAAAACTGTTTTTT. Translated: CASSPRPSTNEKLFF.

This sequence joins TRBV5-6 and TRBJ1-5, with TRBD1 matching 10 bases. The germline CDR1 and CDR2 sequences are SGHDT and YYEEEE. With V trimmed by 1 base and J by 5 bases, 6 bases remained unmatched. This CDR3 contains 16 residues. The CDR3 loop is CASSLQGQGLDQPQHF. For the CDR3, the DNA is TGTGCCAGCAGCTTGCAGGGACAGGGGCTCGATCAGCCCCAGCATTTT.

The J gene is TRBJ2-5, the V gene TRBV2, with 8 bases that match TRBD1. This CDR3 has 13 residues. Germline CDR1 is SNHLY and CDR2 is FYNNEI. With V trimmed by 4 bases and J by 9 bases, 7 bases remained unmatched. The CDR3 region is CASSATGGQPQYF. CDR3 sequence (DNA): TGTGCCAGCAGTGCAACAGGGGGACAGCCCCAGTACTTC.